Each of the 30 T cell receptor beta chains below was sequenced from the same sample in a study of blood T cell repertoires in COVID-19 (dated by TCRdb to 2020 to 2021). The library was built by means of the immunoSEQ multiplex PCR assay. TCRdb's version of the immuneACCESS table is confined to in-frame rearrangements and falls short of the full clone set. An unresolved V gene accounts for under half of the shortfall where checked; the remainder is of unknown origin. A total of about 440,000 clones appear in this sample, 88% of them only once. Jointly, the top ten make up 10% to 15% of the sample. The sample taken for sequencing was peripheral blood. The origin of the receptors is a woman in her forties or fifties with COVID-19, enrolled during active disease.

This chain joins TRBV7-9 and TRBJ1-2; 9 bases match TRBD1. CDR1 and CDR2 from the germline V gene are SEHNR and FQNEAQ (reference sequence). The CDR3 loop spans 14 amino acids. V lost 6 bases to trimming and J lost 3 bases; unmatched junction nucleotides: 5. The DNA for the CDR3 is TGTGCCAGCAGTAGGACAGGGGACGACTATGGCTACACCTTC. Protein: CASSRTGDDYGYTF.

The rearrangement uses TRBV11-2 and TRBJ1-4; possibly TRBD1 for D (6 bases). The V end was cut by 5 bases, the J end by 7 bases, with 11 bases between. CDR3 length: 13 residues. CDR1 is SGHAT and CDR2 is FQNNGV in the germline V gene. The CDR3 DNA sequence: TGTGCCAGCAGCAGGGGGTTAGGTGAAAAACTGTTTTTT. Its translation is CASSRGLGEKLFF.

The chain uses TRBV27 and TRBJ1-5; tentatively, D is TRBD1 (6 bases). Germline assignment: CDR1 MNHEY and CDR2 SMNVEV (reference sequence). V shed 6 bases and J shed 1 base, with 7 bases lying between them. The CDR3 has 13 amino acids. CDR3 nucleotide sequence: TGTGCCAGCAGAGACAGGAGCAATCAGCCCCAGCATTTT. Its translation is CASRDRSNQPQHF.

The chain combines TRBV2 with TRBJ2-3; D is unresolved. This CDR3 region has 14 residues. V was pared by 1 base and J by 1 base, with 6 bases between. The germline CDR1 and CDR2 sequences are SNHLY and FYNNEI. The chain's CDR3 is CASSEDLGTDTQYF. The CDR3, as DNA: TGTGCCAGCAGTGAAGATCTCGGCACAGATACGCAGTATTTT.

The chain employs TRBV7-9 and TRBJ1-2; D gene unclear. The CDR3 spans 12 residues. V lost 3 bases and J 8 bases, leaving 10 bases between the germline ends. Germline assignment: CDR1 SEHNR and CDR2 FQNEAQ (reference sequence). CDR3 sequence reads: CASSLEGIGYTF. In DNA, the CDR3 is TGTGCCAGCAGCTTGGAGGGAATCGGCTACACCTTC.

The genes are TRBV24-1 and TRBJ1-5; 11 nucleotides align to TRBD1. CDR1 and CDR2 (germline): KGHDR, SFDVKD. The CDR3 has 16 residues. The V and J ends lost 4 bases and 8 bases, in that order; junction bases with no gene match: 9. As DNA, the CDR3 is TGTGCCACCAGTGACGGGACAGGGGGTGGATCCGAGCCCCAGCATTTT. Amino acids: CATSDGTGGGSEPQHF.

The rearrangement links TRBV10-3 to TRBJ2-2; 8 bases are a match to TRBD1. Germline trimming cut 10 bases from V and 2 bases from J; bases unmatched to any gene: 6. The CDR3 is 14 amino acids. Germline loops: CDR1 ENHRY, CDR2 SYGVKD. The CDR3: CASQGAHNTGELFF. The CDR3 DNA is TGTGCCAGCCAGGGGGCGCATAACACCGGGGAGCTGTTTTTT.

V is TRBV24-1 and J is TRBJ2-3; 8 bases align to TRBD2. V shed 1 base, J shed 0 bases, and the junction held 2 bases outside the gene matches. Germline-derived CDR1 and CDR2 are KGHDR and SFDVKD. CDR3 length: 16 amino acids. The CDR3 DNA follows: TGTGCCACCAGTGATTTAGCGGGGGATAGCACAGATACGCAGTATTTT. Translated: CATSDLAGDSTDTQYF.

CDR3 residues: CASTRGFLTQQYF. In nucleotides, the CDR3 is TGTGCCAGCACTCGCGGCTTCTTAACGCAGCAGTACTTC. The gene calls are TRBV2 and TRBJ2-7; D unresolved. The germline gives CDR1 SNHLY, CDR2 FYNNEI. Trimming shortened V by 7 bases and J by 8 bases, and 18 bases separated the two germline ends. This CDR3 is 13 amino acids long. Using reference TRBV2 and TRBJ2-7 for the parts outside the CDR3, the full variable domain is EPEVTQTPSHQVTQMGQEVILRCVPISNHLYFYWYRQILGQKVEFLVSFYNNEISEKSEIFDDQFSVERPDGSNFTLKIRSTKLEDSAMYFCASTRGFLTQQYFGPGTRLTVT.

The chain combines TRBV5-1 with TRBJ1-4, with D perhaps matching TRBD1 (5 bases). CDR1 and CDR2 (germline): SGHRS, YFSETQ. Trimming took 0 bases from V and 5 from J, leaving 11 bases between them. The CDR3 has 15 residues. The CDR3 is CASSLADTQNEKLFF. The CDR3 nucleotides read TGCGCCAGCAGCTTGGCGGACACCCAAAATGAAAAACTGTTTTTT.

CDR3 loop: CAPGRDGIYGYTF. The CDR3 region has the DNA TGTGCCCCGGGGAGGGACGGGATCTATGGCTACACCTTC. The chain is built from TRBV9 and TRBJ1-2; maybe TRBD1 (5 bases). Germline lookup yields CDR1 SGDLS and CDR2 YYNGEE. This CDR3 has 13 amino acids. Between the trimmed V and J ends, which lost 10 bases and 4 bases, there was a span of 17 bases.

The rearrangement links TRBV5-1 to TRBJ2-1; TRBD2 aligns across 8 bases. V was clipped by 1 base and J by 9 bases; unmatched bases: 9. The CDR3 covers 15 residues. Germline V gives CDR1 SGHRS, CDR2 YFSETQ. In DNA form, the CDR3 reads TGCGCCAGCAGCTTGTTGCGGGGGGCCCACTCTGAGCAGTTCTTC. Residues: CASSLLRGAHSEQFF.

The CDR3 protein is CASSPNRESGSPLHF. Here the CDR3 DNA reads TGTGCCAGCAGTCCCAACAGGGAGTCCGGTTCACCCCTCCACTTT. The V call is TRBV6-5, the J call TRBJ1-6, with a possible D match to TRBD1 (6 bases). This CDR3 is 15 amino acids long. Between the trimmed V and J ends, which lost 5 bases and 9 bases, there was a span of 17 bases. CDR1 and CDR2 from the germline V gene are MNHEY and SVGAGI.

Here the CDR3 reads CASSLGVGSGDSYNEQFF. In nucleotides, the CDR3 is TGTGCCAGCAGCTTAGGGGTAGGTAGCGGGGACTCCTACAATGAGCAGTTCTTC. The rearrangement links TRBV7-2 to TRBJ2-1; 8 nucleotides line up with TRBD2. V lost 1 base and J lost 0; bases outside the gene matches: 8. The CDR3 is 18 residues long. Germline loops: CDR1 SGHTA, CDR2 FQGNSA.

Here the CDR3 reads CASSPGHFYEQYF. The CDR3 DNA is TGTGCCAGCTCACCCGGACACTTCTACGAGCAGTACTTC. The rearrangement links TRBV18 to TRBJ2-7, with a possible D match to TRBD1 (5 bases). Looked up from germline, CDR1 is KGHSH and CDR2 is LQKENI. The germline V and J ends were trimmed by 3 bases and 3 bases, with 9 bases remaining between them. The CDR3 has 13 amino acids.

This clone was seen once. This chain links TRBV4-1 with TRBJ2-3; 7 bases are a match to TRBD2. The V gene end was trimmed by 6 bases and the J gene end by 0 bases; junction bases not matched to a gene: 18. Per the germline V gene, CDR1 is MGHRA and CDR2 is YSYEKL. CDR3 size: 19 residues. The CDR3 spells CASRPEDFGGGSSTDTQYF. CDR3 coding DNA: TGCGCCAGCAGGCCGGAGGACTTCGGGGGAGGGAGTAGCACAGATACGCAGTATTTT.

This CDR3 reads CASGLVLRGEQYF. The CDR3 DNA is TGTGCTAGTGGTTTGGTACTCAGGGGCGAGCAGTACTTC. This sequence joins TRBV12-5 and TRBJ2-7; tentatively, D is TRBD1 (6 bases). Germline CDR1 reads LGHNT; CDR2 reads FRNRAP. Trimming cost V 0 bases and J 6 bases, with 9 bases left between them. This CDR3 spans 13 amino acids.

V is TRBV10-3 and J is TRBJ2-1; D unresolved. CDR1 is ENHRY, CDR2 SYGVKD, per germline. The CDR3 contains 12 residues. With 0 bases removed from V and 9 bases from J, the gap between germline ends came to 6 bases. The CDR3 is CAISESPGEQFF. The DNA for the CDR3 is TGTGCCATCAGTGAGTCGCCGGGTGAGCAGTTCTTC.

V usage is TRBV5-5 and J usage is TRBJ1-6; 7 bases map to TRBD1. Per the germline V gene, CDR1 is SGHKS and CDR2 is YYEKEE (reference sequence). J lost 3 bases, V lost 4 bases, and 10 bases had no gene match. The CDR3 has 17 residues. The CDR3 region has the DNA TGTGCCAGCAGCCCGGTCCGGGACAGCCTCTATAATTCACCCCTCCACTTT. Amino acids: CASSPVRDSLYNSPLHF.

This chain uses TRBV5-1 with TRBJ2-1; TRBD1 matches at 10 bases. This CDR3 comprises 16 residues. Germline CDR1 SGHRS, CDR2 YFSETQ. V lost 3 bases to trimming and J lost 4 bases; unmatched junction nucleotides: 7. CDR3 loop: CASSSLGQGGYNEQFF. The DNA for the CDR3 is TGCGCCAGCAGCTCCCTCGGACAGGGGGGGTACAATGAGCAGTTCTTC.

This clone appeared a single time. This chain links TRBV30 with TRBJ1-5, with unresolved D. The CDR3 length is 16 residues. CDR1 is GTSNPN, CDR2 SVGIG, per germline (reference sequence). V dropped 3 bases and J dropped 6 bases, with 21 bases sitting between them. For the CDR3, the DNA is TGTGCCTGGAGGCTAAAGGAGAGCGTCGAGGGTCAGCCCCAGCATTTT. It translates to CAWRLKESVEGQPQHF. Filled out from reference TRBV30 and TRBJ1-5, the complete variable domain reads SQTIHQWPATLVQPVGSPLSLECTVEGTSNPNLYWYRQAAGRGLQLLFYSVGIGQISSEVPQNLSASRPQDRQFILSSKKLLLSDSGFYLCAWRLKESVEGQPQHFGDGTRLSIL.

The rearrangement uses TRBV6-4 and TRBJ2-3; a possible D gene is TRBD1 (5 bases). The V and J ends lost 2 bases and 4 bases respectively, with 10 bases between them. The CDR3 has 14 amino acids. Germline V lookup: CDR1 MRHNA, CDR2 SNTAGT. As DNA, the CDR3 is TGTGCCAGCAGTGACCAGGGCTCCTCAGATACGCAGTATTTT. It is translated as CASSDQGSSDTQYF.

This clone has more than one count but fewer than ten. This chain joins TRBV6-5 and TRBJ1-1, with 7 positions matching TRBD1. CDR3 size: 13 residues. Looked up from germline, CDR1 is MNHEY and CDR2 is SVGAGI. Unmatched junction bases numbered 5, after V lost 7 bases and J lost 3 bases. The CDR3 DNA reads as TGTGCCAGCACTACCGACAGGGACACTGAAGCTTTCTTT. Translation gives CASTTDRDTEAFF.

This clone appeared a single time. The V gene is TRBV7-2, the J gene TRBJ2-5, with 9 bases fitting TRBD2. This CDR3 contains 14 residues. Germline V gene data show CDR1 as SGHTA and CDR2 as FQGNSA. The V segment lost 7 bases and the J segment 4 bases; nucleotides outside the gene matches: 7. CDR3 coding DNA: TGTGCCAGCACCACTCCTAGCGGGGCAGAGACCCAGTACTTC. The encoded protein is CASTTPSGAETQYF.

This clone was observed a handful of times. The rearrangement joins TRBV28 to TRBJ1-5, with 8 bases lining up with TRBD1. With 3 bases clipped from V and 5 bases from J, the junction kept 6 bases outside the gene matches. This CDR3 region has 15 residues. Germline V gene data show CDR1 as MDHEN and CDR2 as SYDVKM. Here the CDR3 DNA reads TGTGCCAGCAGTTTTAGGCAGGGGGCCTATCAGCCCCAGCATTTT. Translated: CASSFRQGAYQPQHF.

The V call is TRBV6-5, the J call TRBJ1-4; TRBD1 matches 7 bases. The V gene end was trimmed by 9 bases and the J gene end by 7 bases; junction bases not matched to a gene: 11. CDR1 and CDR2 from the germline V gene are MNHEY and SVGAGI. The CDR3 loop spans 14 amino acids. CDR3 sequence reads: CASGTAGVGEKLFF. The CDR3 region has the DNA TGTGCCAGTGGGACAGCAGGTGTAGGTGAAAAACTGTTTTTT.

The CDR3: CASSWGDLDSTDTQYF. The CDR3 nucleotides are TGCGCCAGCAGCTGGGGGGACTTAGATAGCACAGATACGCAGTATTTT. The V and J genes are TRBV5-1 and TRBJ2-3; maybe TRBD2 (6 bases). The germline V gene encodes CDR1 SGHRS and CDR2 YFSETQ. The ends were cut back, 3 bases at V and 0 bases at J, with 14 bases in the middle. The CDR3 contains 16 residues.

The chain uses TRBV5-1 and TRBJ2-2, with D perhaps TRBD2 (6 bases). Germline V gene sequence: CDR1 SGHRS, CDR2 YFSETQ. The CDR3 runs 15 residues. V dropped 0 bases and J dropped 3 bases, with 9 bases sitting between them. CDR3 sequence (DNA): TGCGCCAGCAGCTTGGGGAGGGCCCACACCGGGGAGCTGTTTTTT. It codes for CASSLGRAHTGELFF.

This clone appeared a single time. This rearrangement joins TRBV9 to TRBJ1-2; D ambiguous. The V gene's germline CDR1 is SGDLS and CDR2 YYNGEE. This CDR3 contains 16 residues. The V end lost 1 base, the J end lost 2 bases, and 15 bases lay between the germline ends. The CDR3 DNA is TGTGCCAGCAGCGTATATCCACAGTCCGTCAACTATGGCTACACCTTC. As protein: CASSVYPQSVNYGYTF.

The chain employs TRBV6-1 and TRBJ1-5; tentative D call: TRBD1 (5 bases). Trimming took 3 bases from V and 1 from J, leaving 13 bases between them. The CDR3 has 16 amino acids. The germline V gene has CDR1 MNHNS and CDR2 SASEGT. CDR3 nucleotide sequence: TGTGCCAGCAGTGATTTGCAGGGTAGGAGCAATCAGCCCCAGCATTTT. It specifies CASSDLQGRSNQPQHF.